These 21 T cell receptor beta chains share one sample of origin, sequenced in a study of tumor-infiltrating lymphocytes in oesophageal squamous cell carcinoma. TCRdb recomputed calls from the PCR reads with MiXCR, one row per CDR3 protein. The repertoire consists of 15,000 to 20,000 distinct CDR3 sequences, with around 40% occurring once and the leading ten covering around 40%. Material: blood. The receptors come from a female donor with esophageal squamous cell carcinoma.

V and J are TRBV3-1 and TRBJ2-7, with TRBD1 matching over 10 bases. Per germline, CDR1 LGHDT and CDR2 YNNKEL (reference sequence). The length of the CDR3 is 15 residues. The J segment lost 2 bases and the V segment lost 2 bases, leaving 3 bases of the junction unmatched. CDR3 protein: CASSQPGQGTYEQYF. CDR3 in DNA: TGTGCCAGCAGCCAACCGGGACAGGGGACCTACGAGCAGTACTTC.

This clonotype was detected ten times or more. The genes are TRBV28 and TRBJ1-4; D is ambiguous. Between the trimmed V and J ends, which lost 3 bases and 6 bases, there was a span of 8 bases. This CDR3 contains 13 residues. Germline V gene data show CDR1 as MDHEN and CDR2 as SYDVKM. CDR3 nucleotide sequence: TGTGCCAGCAGTTTGGAGTTTTATGAAAAACTGTTTTTT. Protein: CASSLEFYEKLFF.

The table lists this clonotype with a few counts. The rearrangement uses TRBV9 and TRBJ2-7; the D is unclear. The end of the DNA fits TRBJ2-1 better, so the J call may be wrong. CDR3 length: 15 amino acids. Per germline, CDR1 SGDLS and CDR2 YYNGEE. Written as DNA, the CDR3 is TGTGCCAGCAGCGTTCTGGAGTCTCTTAACAATGAGCAGTTCTTC. Translating it yields CASSVLESLNNEQFF.

At least ten counts were recorded for this clonotype. This sequence may be a read error, since a much larger clone differs from it by one base. The genes are TRBV5-4 and TRBJ2-7; 8 bases fit TRBD2. The CDR3 covers 15 residues. The trim removed 0 bases at V and 7 bases at J, leaving 9 bases unmatched. The V gene's germline CDR1 is SGHNT and CDR2 YYREEE (reference sequence). CDR3 nucleotide sequence: TGTGCCAGCAGCTTGGTCGGGGGGGGGCACAATGAGCAGTACTTC. Residues: CASSLVGGGHNEQYF.

This clonotype came up once. The chain recombines TRBV7-6 with TRBJ2-3; 8 bases are a match to TRBD2. With the DNA end fitting TRBJ2-1 better, the J assignment may be wrong. Germline CDR1 is SGHVS and CDR2 is FNYEAQ. The CDR3 spans 16 residues. This chain's CDR3 is CASSLEAGTRVDEQFF. CDR3 coding DNA: TGTGCCAGCAGCTTAGAGGCGGGGACTAGAGTGGATGAGCAGTTCTTC.

With regard to this clonotype: The CDR3 end shows no conserved phenylalanine or tryptophan, and so a read error is likely. The limits of the CDR3 on the DNA are not certain, so only TCRdb's listed CDR3 is given. The chain employs TRBV7-6 and TRBJ2-3. Both ends counted, the CDR3 spans 15 residues. Per the germline V gene, CDR1 is SGHVS and CDR2 is FNYEAQ. CDR3 loop: CASSLESNNEQFFGR.

On this clonotype itself: The CDR3 end shows no conserved phenylalanine or tryptophan, and so a read error is likely. The limits of the CDR3 on the DNA are not certain, so only TCRdb's listed CDR3 is given. The chain has TRBV12-3 or TRBV12-4 and TRBJ2-3; the table's D call, TRBD2, was not checked against the DNA. A total of 18 residues make up the CDR3, ends included. This chain's CDR3 is CASSFFEAGGRWTQYFGP.

The chain combines TRBV2 with TRBJ1-1; the match to TRBD1 covers 7 bases. The CDR3 contains 15 residues. V was clipped by 7 bases and J by 5 bases; unmatched bases: 13. Per germline, CDR1 SNHLY and CDR2 FYNNEI. Here the CDR3 DNA reads TGTGCCAGCAACGGACAGGCGTCCCGAGGTACTGAAGCTTTCTTT. This sequence encodes CASNGQASRGTEAFF.

Details on this clonotype: This may be a read error, as it is one base from a much larger clone. This chain joins TRBV11-3 and TRBJ2-3, with D possibly matching TRBD2 (5 bases). CDR1 SGHNT and CDR2 YENEEA come from the germline V gene. The CDR3 is 15 residues long. The ends were cut back, 2 bases at V and 14 bases at J, with 23 bases in the middle. In DNA form, the CDR3 reads TGTGCCAGCAGCTTACGCGGACCTGGCACCGGGGAGCTGTATTTT. Translating gives CASSLRGPGTGELYF.

The J gene is TRBJ2-5, the V gene TRBV7-3; TRBD2 matches at 14 bases. With V trimmed by 5 bases and J by 13 bases, 24 bases remained unmatched. Germline V gives CDR1 SGHTA, CDR2 FQGTGA. CDR3 size: 19 residues. The CDR3 here is CASSAGLAGDIPNTGELYF. The CDR3 region has the DNA TGTGCCAGCAGCGCGGGACTAGCGGGGGATATTCCTAACACCGGGGAGCTGTACTTC. Using reference TRBV7-3 and TRBJ2-5 for the parts outside the CDR3, the full variable domain is GAGVSQTPSNKVTEKGKYVELRCDPISGHTALYWYRQSLGQGPEFLIYFQGTGAADDSGLPNDRFFAVRPEGSVSTLKIQRTERGDSAVYLCASSAGLAGDIPNTGELYFGPGTRLLVL.

This clonotype has more than one count but fewer than ten. The chain joins TRBV11-2 to TRBJ2-5; weak D call: TRBD1 (5 bases). With 1 base removed from V and 2 bases from J, the gap between germline ends came to 8 bases. The CDR3 totals 14 residues. Germline V lookup: CDR1 SGHAT, CDR2 FQNNGV. CDR3 region: CASSLVRQQETQYF. In DNA form, the CDR3 reads TGTGCCAGCAGCTTAGTTCGACAGCAAGAGACCCAGTACTTC.

The chain combines TRBV27 with TRBJ1-2; 9 bases map to TRBD1. The germline V gene has CDR1 MNHEY and CDR2 SMNVEV (reference sequence). The CDR3 is made up of 14 amino acids. The V and J ends lost 7 bases and 3 bases, in that order; junction bases with no gene match: 6. The CDR3 loop reads CASKGTGWDYGYTF. As DNA, the CDR3 is TGTGCCAGCAAAGGGACAGGGTGGGACTATGGCTACACCTTC.

This clonotype occurred a few times. The CDR3 DNA follows: TGCAGTGCTAGAGATCCGCGGGGGGGATCTGAGCAGTTCTTC. Amino acid sequence: CSARDPRGGSEQFF. The chain links TRBV20-1 to TRBJ2-1; TRBD2 aligns across 9 bases. Per germline, CDR1 DFQATT and CDR2 SNEGSKA (reference sequence). The CDR3 extends over 14 amino acids. V dropped 0 bases and J dropped 9; count of bases not matched to a gene: 6.

The chain uses TRBV7-3 and TRBJ2-3; tentatively, D is TRBD1 or TRBD2 (6 bases each). The DNA end is a closer match to TRBJ2-5, so the J assignment may be wrong. CDR3 length: 14 amino acids. CDR1 and CDR2 from the germline V gene are SGHTA and FQGTGA. The CDR3 DNA is TGTGCCAGCAGTTACACAGTGGGGGGCGAGACCCAGTACTTC. Protein product: CASSYTVGGETQYF.

The chain links TRBV5-4 to TRBJ2-1; TRBD2 agrees at 7 bases. The end of the DNA aligns better with TRBJ2-5, so the J call may be wrong. The CDR3 runs 16 residues. Germline V gives CDR1 SGHNT, CDR2 YYREEE (reference sequence). The CDR3 bases are TGTGCCAGCAGCCCCGGGAAAGCGGGGAGACAAGAGACCCAGTACTTC. The encoded protein is CASSPGKAGRQETQYF.

This clonotype has a count of ten or more. With a much larger clone just one base away, this may be a read error. V usage is TRBV5-5 and J usage is TRBJ2-1, with 15 bases identical to TRBD2. The better agreement between TRBJ2-7 and the DNA end casts doubt on the J call. The CDR3 covers 19 residues. Germline values: CDR1 SGHKS, CDR2 YYEKEE (reference sequence). This chain's CDR3 is CASSSEGTSGRSSYNEQYF. As DNA, the CDR3 is TGTGCCAGCAGCTCCGAAGGGACTAGCGGGAGGTCCTCCTACAATGAGCAGTACTTC.

The table lists this clonotype with a count of one. This may arise from a read error, as a much more abundant clone is one base away. The rearrangement joins TRBV7-8 to TRBJ2-7; 7 bases are a match to TRBD1. The J call is doubtful: the DNA matches TRBJ2-1 better. The CDR3 is 15 amino acids. The germline V gene has CDR1 SGHVS and CDR2 FQNEAQ. CDR3 amino acids: CASSPRQGPSYEQFF. Written as DNA, the CDR3 is TGTGCCAGCAGCCCAAGACAGGGTCCCTCCTACGAGCAGTTCTTC.

The rearrangement uses TRBV2 and TRBJ1-5; TRBD1 might be the D (6 bases). This CDR3 comprises 14 residues. CDR1 is SNHLY and CDR2 is FYNNEI in the germline V gene. V was pared by 0 bases and J by 6 bases, with 9 bases between. As DNA, the CDR3 is TGTGCCAGCAGTGAAGCCGGGGGGGCTCAGCCCCAGCATTTT. Translating it yields CASSEAGGAQPQHF.

This clonotype was observed a few times. The J gene is TRBJ1-1, the V gene TRBV3-1, with D unresolved. V was cut by 8 bases and J by 6 bases, with 13 bases left in between. Germline lookup yields CDR1 LGHDT and CDR2 YNNKEL (reference sequence). The length of the CDR3 is 12 residues. The CDR3 sequence is CASGKGLSEAFF. The CDR3 DNA reads TGTGCCAGCGGAAAAGGCCTTTCTGAAGCTTTCTTT.

This clonotype was counted many times. The CDR3 DNA reads as TGTGCCAGCAGTCCTGTAAACAGGGATTCTTGGAATCAGCCCCAGCATTTT. This translates into CASSPVNRDSWNQPQHF. This sequence joins TRBV6-2 or TRBV6-3 and TRBJ1-5, with TRBD1 as a possible D gene (6 bases). Trimming took off 5 bases at V and 4 bases at J, with 21 bases between the two ends. CDR1 is MNHEY and CDR2 is SVGEGT in the germline V gene. There are 17 residues in the CDR3.

This clonotype turned up a few times. V and J are TRBV20-1 and TRBJ2-5; TRBD2 might be the D (7 bases). CDR1 is DFQATT, CDR2 SNEGSKA, per germline (reference sequence). CDR3 length: 12 amino acids. The ends were cut back, 5 bases at V and 3 bases at J, with 10 bases in the middle. The CDR3 nucleotides are TGCAGTGCTCGGGGGGACAAAGAGACCCAGTACTTC. Encoded protein: CSARGDKETQYF.